This entry lists 18 T cell receptor beta chains sequenced from one sample in a study of T cells in Graves' hyperthyroidism and ophthalmopathy. RNA transcripts gave rise to amplified TCR beta CDR3 regions. TCR CDR3 underwent first-round RT-PCR with the HTBI primer set. TCRdb used MiXCR to reprocess the multiplex PCR reads, holding one entry per CDR3 protein. In the table there are about 620,000 distinct CDR3 sequences, around 15% of which are singletons. Sequenced input: blood. The receptor source for this set is a woman between 25 and 40 years old with Graves' hyperthyroidism.

The table lists this clonotype with many counts. The rearrangement links TRBV7-2 to TRBJ2-7; the D is unclear. Trimming removed 3 bases from V and 1 base from J, with 10 bases in between. In germline, CDR1 is SGHTA, CDR2 FQGNSA. The CDR3 covers 14 residues. CDR3 amino acids: CASSFIDNSYEQYF. In DNA, the CDR3 is TGTGCCAGCAGCTTCATAGACAATTCCTACGAGCAGTACTTC. Based on the CDR3 plus reference TRBV7-2 and TRBJ2-7, the full variable domain is GAGVSQSPSNKVTEKGKDVELRCDPISGHTALYWYRQSLGQGLEFLIYFQGNSAPDKSGLPSDRFSAERTGGSVSTLTIQRTQQEDSAVYLCASSFIDNSYEQYFGPGTRLTVT.

The chain employs TRBV18 and TRBJ2-1; tentatively, D is TRBD1 or TRBD2 (5 bases each). CDR1 KGHSH and CDR2 LQKENI come from the germline V gene. The length of the CDR3 is 15 residues. V lost 6 bases and J 7 bases, leaving 19 bases between the germline ends. CDR3 DNA: TGTGCCAGCTCCACAACCGGGACGGGTATTAATGAGCAGTTCTTC. Its translation: CASSTTGTGINEQFF.

Ten or more counts support this clonotype. The chain joins TRBV29-1 to TRBJ1-5; TRBD1 matches 7 bases. From germline, CDR1 is SQVTM and CDR2 ANQGSEA. The ends lost 6 bases at V and 2 bases at J; junction bases unmatched: 7. CDR3 size: 14 residues. CDR3 protein: CSVQTGVGNQPQHF. The CDR3 DNA sequence: TGCAGCGTCCAAACAGGGGTTGGCAATCAGCCCCAGCATTTT.

Ten or more counts support this clonotype. The chain uses TRBV20-1 and TRBJ2-5; 11 bases are a match to TRBD2. Germline V gene sequence: CDR1 DFQATT, CDR2 SNEGSKA (reference sequence). The CDR3 is made up of 14 amino acids. J gave up 4 bases and V 3 bases, and 4 bases lay outside the gene matches. CDR3 nucleotides: TGCAGTGCTAGTCGGCTAGCGGGAGGAGAGACCCAGTACTTC. It translates to CSASRLAGGETQYF.

There are many counts of this clonotype. The chain combines TRBV20-1 with TRBJ1-1; D not resolved. The CDR3 contains 14 residues. V was clipped by 0 bases and J by 0 bases, with 8 bases between them. CDR1 and CDR2 (germline): DFQATT, SNEGSKA (reference sequence). CDR3 protein: CSAREAGLNTEAFF. The CDR3, as DNA: TGCAGTGCTAGAGAGGCAGGATTGAACACTGAAGCTTTCTTT.

The table lists this clonotype with a count of one. The V and J genes are TRBV2 and TRBJ2-7; the match to TRBD2 covers 9 bases. The V gene's germline CDR1 is SNHLY and CDR2 FYNNEI. The CDR3 is made up of 16 amino acids. V trimming: 2 bases; J trimming: 1 base; junction bases outside the gene matches: 6. The CDR3 spells CASSEIAGAGSYEQYF. The CDR3 DNA follows: TGTGCCAGCAGTGAAATAGCGGGAGCCGGGTCCTACGAGCAGTACTTC.

This clonotype was detected only a few times. The rearrangement joins TRBV9 to TRBJ2-1, with 10 bases matching TRBD2. V lost 0 bases and J lost 4; bases outside the gene matches: 1. The CDR3 spans 15 residues. Germline CDR1 reads SGDLS; CDR2 reads YYNGEE. The CDR3 DNA reads TGTGCCAGCAGCGTAGAACTAGCGGGATACAATGAGCAGTTCTTC. It translates to CASSVELAGYNEQFF.

The chain employs TRBV9 and TRBJ2-6; 14 bases map to TRBD2. Germline assignment: CDR1 SGDLS and CDR2 YYNGEE. The CDR3 loop spans 19 amino acids. With V trimmed by 3 bases and J by 1 base, 6 bases remained unmatched. In DNA form, the CDR3 reads TGTGCCAGCAGCGGGGGGGGACTAGCGGGAGTGTCTGGGGCCAACGTCCTGACTTTC. Translation: CASSGGGLAGVSGANVLTF.

This clonotype has just a few counts. The rearrangement joins TRBV20-1 to TRBJ2-1; TRBD2 agrees at 8 bases. In germline, CDR1 is DFQATT, CDR2 SNEGSKA (reference sequence). The junction had 17 bases not matched to a gene; V was cut back by 6 bases and J by 10 bases. The CDR3 is 15 amino acids. The chain's CDR3 is CSAEIAGRTSGEQFF. The CDR3 coding sequence is TGCAGTGCGGAGATAGCGGGACGTACCTCAGGGGAGCAGTTCTTC.

The chain joins TRBV20-1 to TRBJ2-7, with D possibly being TRBD2 (7 bases). The CDR3 runs 15 residues. The V end lost 1 base, the J end lost 1 base, and 14 bases lay between the germline ends. CDR1 is DFQATT and CDR2 is SNEGSKA in the germline V gene (reference sequence). CDR3 loop: CSARGEGGGSYEQYF. DNA for the CDR3: TGCAGTGCTAGAGGGGAAGGGGGGGGTTCCTACGAGCAGTACTTC.

There are a few counts of this clonotype. V is TRBV9 and J is TRBJ1-6; the D gene is possibly TRBD1 (5 bases). The V gene lost 0 bases and the J gene lost 10 bases, with 11 bases spanning the gap. CDR1 SGDLS and CDR2 YYNGEE come from the germline V gene. The CDR3 runs 14 residues. The CDR3 loop reads CASSVGGGYSPLHF. Here the CDR3 DNA reads TGTGCCAGCAGCGTAGGCGGGGGTTACTCACCCCTCCACTTT.

The genes are TRBV12-3 or TRBV12-4 and TRBJ2-7, with D maybe TRBD2 (6 bases). The length of the CDR3 is 13 residues. Trimming took 5 bases from V and 4 from J, leaving 12 bases between them. The CDR3 here is CASSLRESYEQYF. The DNA for the CDR3 is TGTGCCAGCAGTCTCCGGGAGTCGTACGAGCAGTACTTC.

This clonotype was counted at least ten times. The rearrangement links TRBV2 to TRBJ2-7; 9 bases are shared with TRBD2. The CDR3 totals 15 residues. In germline, CDR1 is SNHLY, CDR2 FYNNEI. The V gene end was trimmed by 8 bases and the J gene end by 2 bases; junction bases not matched to a gene: 10. The CDR3 is CASSETLAGTYEQYF. Written as DNA, the CDR3 is TGTGCCAGCTCAGAAACCCTAGCGGGAACCTACGAGCAGTACTTC.

This clonotype has more than one count but fewer than ten. V usage is TRBV6-2 or TRBV6-3 and J usage is TRBJ1-5, with D perhaps matching TRBD1 (5 bases). Between the trimmed V and J ends, which lost 4 bases and 4 bases, there was a span of 17 bases. The germline gives CDR1 MNHEY, CDR2 SVGEGT. The CDR3 is 16 residues long. CDR3 sequence: CASSWAQGKSNQPQHF. As DNA, the CDR3 is TGTGCCAGCAGTTGGGCCCAGGGAAAAAGTAATCAGCCCCAGCATTTT.

The sample holds many counts of this clonotype. This rearrangement joins TRBV6-5 to TRBJ2-3; 7 nucleotides line up with TRBD2. The CDR3 is 15 residues long. V was clipped by 2 bases and J by 2 bases; unmatched bases: 4. Germline assignment: CDR1 MNHEY and CDR2 SVGAGI. This CDR3 reads CASSYASGYTDTQYF. CDR3 nucleotide sequence: TGTGCCAGCAGTTACGCTAGCGGTTACACAGATACGCAGTATTTT.

This chain uses TRBV7-3 with TRBJ2-1; D call uncertain. The CDR3 has 12 amino acids. Per the germline V gene, CDR1 is SGHTA and CDR2 is FQGTGA. V shed 5 bases and J shed 6 bases, with 8 bases lying between them. CDR3 coding DNA: TGTGCCAGCAGCGCCCCGAGCAATGAGCAGTTCTTC. Its translation is CASSAPSNEQFF.

This clonotype was seen a handful of times. The rearrangement links TRBV28 to TRBJ2-7; D gene unclear. V was pared by 10 bases and J by 6 bases, with 10 bases between. Germline V gives CDR1 MDHEN, CDR2 SYDVKM. The CDR3 consists of 10 residues. The CDR3 nucleotides are TGTGCCACCGGTACCCCCGAGCAGTACTTC. This translates into CATGTPEQYF.

This clonotype has only a few counts. The chain employs TRBV18 and TRBJ1-1; TRBD1 agrees at 9 bases. Germline V lookup: CDR1 KGHSH, CDR2 LQKENI. The CDR3 consists of 17 residues. Unmatched junction bases numbered 7, after V lost 1 base and J lost 1 base. The CDR3 is CASSPQFGTGQNTEAFF. Written as DNA, the CDR3 is TGTGCCAGCTCACCACAATTTGGGACAGGGCAGAACACTGAAGCTTTCTTT. The full variable domain, with the rest looked up from reference TRBV18 and TRBJ1-1, is NAGVMQNPRHLVRRRGQEARLRCSPMKGHSHVYWYRQLPEEGLKFMVYLQKENIIDESGMPKERFSAEFPKEGPSILRIQQVVRGDSAAYFCASSPQFGTGQNTEAFFGQGTRLTVV.